This T cell receptor beta chain was identified in a study of prognosis after radiotherapy for stage I lung cancer. The wider study: Enrollment of stage I non-small cell lung cancer patients ran from April 2018 to early 2019. Approximately 15 patients presented with newly diagnosed primary stage I lung tumors, and five carried oligometastatic NSCLC following surgical resection of the primary tumor. Concurrent therapy was not administered with stereotactic body radiotherapy to any patient.

Ten or more counts support this clonotype. V shed 4 bases and J 5 bases; nucleotides not matched to a gene: 2. This CDR3 has 14 amino acids. CDR1 is SGHAT and CDR2 is FQNNGV in the germline V gene. By two-round multiplex PCR, the TCR beta CDR3 was amplified from genomic DNA. The authors ran first-round PCR with primers specific to each TRBV and TRBJ gene. TCRdb independently ran MiXCR on the multiplex PCR reads; one entry per CDR3 protein. The sample lists around 20,000 distinct CDR3 sequences, roughly 45% occurring once. Two sampling time points were used, and six milliliters of peripheral blood were drawn at each.

Source: PBMCs, taken before or after stereotactic body radiation therapy (not recorded which). This chain connects TRBV11-2 to TRBJ2-1; TRBD2 matches 10 bases. This clonotype originated in a donor of 50 years or more with non-small cell lung cancer. The CDR3 reads CASSSSGGHNEQFF. CDR3 nucleotide sequence: TGTGCCAGCAGCTCTAGCGGGGGTCACAATGAGCAGTTCTTC.